This T cell receptor (beta chain) comes out of a study of PD-1 blockade in classical Hodgkin lymphoma. The protocol was immunoSEQ multiplex PCR, while the TCRdb copy is restricted to in-frame clones and leaves out a portion. The profile shows about 35,000 clones, approximately 90% of them singletons. With no exception, relapse followed autologous stem cell transplantation in all patients, and brentuximab vedotin exposure varied. Starting with thawed PBMCs, CD4+ T cells were purified by magnetic negative selection. The germline gives CDR1 WNHNN, CDR2 SYGVQD (reference sequence). The V gene lost 4 bases and the J gene lost 2 bases, with 8 bases spanning the gap. The CDR3 has 13 residues.

The sample consisted of CD4+ T cells from blood, taken at baseline. The source is a human donor with classical Hodgkin lymphoma. The chain carries TRBV10-1 and TRBJ2-5, with no clear D. DNA for the CDR3: TGCGCCAGCAGTGGATCGCTTCAAGAGACCCAGTACTTC. This codes for CASSGSLQETQYF.